The source of this T cell receptor (beta chain) is a study of blood T cells in healthy people across ages. The CDR3 runs to 19 residues. V was clipped by 0 bases and J by 0 bases; unmatched bases: 14. Germline CDR1 is DFQATT and CDR2 is SNEGSKA (reference sequence). Next came a second PCR, run for roughly 6 to 11 cycles, which used a sample-barcoded 5' primer along with a J-beta primer mix. TCRdb reanalysed the 5' RACE reads using MiXCR and keeps one entry per CDR3 protein. The sample shows about 1.4 million distinct CDR3 sequences, approximately 60% of them seen only once. This sequence was found in a man aged 18 to 30 in good health. The chain combines TRBV20-1 with TRBJ2-7, with 10 positions matching TRBD2. Sample: blood. The CDR3 nucleotides read TGCAGTGCTAGAGATGAAATAAAGCGGGGGGGTATCAGCTCCTACGAGCAGTACTTC. Residues: CSARDEIKRGGISSYEQYF.